This is a list of T cell receptor beta chains from one sample in a study. TCRdb used MiXCR to reprocess the 5' RACE reads, holding one entry per CDR3 protein. The sample contains tens of thousands of distinct CDR3 sequences, roughly 24% of which appear only once. The sequencing input was memory CD4+ T cells sorted from blood. All receptors derive from a female donor with breast cancer. Both conserved end residues are part of each CDR3. A D gene is named only where the DNA matches it firmly. Not all rows give a size; the values are once, few, many and, for expanded clones, a class.

D	size	V	J	DNA	CDR3
-	many	TRBV6-2/TRBV6-3	TRBJ2-7	TGTGCCAGCAGTTACGTGGACGACTCCTACGAGCAGTACTTC	CASSYVDDSYEQYF
-	-	TRBV7-9	TRBJ2-7	TGTGCCAGCAGCTTGAGCATTACCTACGAGCAGTACTTC	CASSLSITYEQYF
-	many	TRBV6-1	TRBJ2-2	TGTGCCAGCAGTGAACCGTCAGACACCGGGGAGCTGTTTTTT	CASSEPSDTGELFF
-	few	TRBV27	TRBJ2-1	TGTGCCAGCACGGAGGGGACAGCTTACAATGAGCAGTTCTTC	CASTEGTAYNEQFF
-	-	TRBV7-2	TRBJ1-6	TGTGCCAGGTGGTATTGCCTCACGTTGGGCACCTCTCCGTGGATTTGTAATTCACCCCTCCACTTT	CARWYCLTLGTSPWICNSPLHF
TRBD1	few	TRBV9	TRBJ2-7	TGTGCCAGCCTAAGACAGGGGACTTTCCATCCCAATGGCTACGAGCAGTACTTC	CASLRQGTFHPNGYEQYF
-	-	TRBV7-2	TRBJ1-1	TGTGCCAGCAGCCCGCGTGACACCTGGGAAGCTTTCTTT	CASSPRDTWEAFF
TRBD1	medium-sized	TRBV27	TRBJ2-7	TGTGCCAGCAGCCCCGGGACAGGGGTATACGAGCAGTACTTC	CASSPGTGVYEQYF
TRBD2	-	TRBV28	TRBJ2-7	TGTGCCAGCAGTATAGCGGGGGGGCCGGTTGAAGACGAGCAGTACTTC	CASSIAGGPVEDEQYF
TRBD1	many	TRBV27	TRBJ1-2	TGTGCCAGCAGTCCCTTGGGGACAGGGGGCGTTTATGGCTACACCTTC	CASSPLGTGGVYGYTF
-	-	TRBV28	TRBJ2-1	TGTGCCAGCAGTTTCGGGACATGTCGGGGTAATGAGCAGTTCTTC	CASSFGTCRGNEQFF
-	few	TRBV6-6	TRBJ1-6	TGTGCCAGCAGTTCAGGGGCCCGAAGGGCACCCCTCCACTTT	CASSSGARRAPLHF
TRBD2	few	TRBV6-5	TRBJ2-1	TGTGCCAGCAGTCGAGGGACTAGCGGGAGGCTCGGGAATGAGCAGTTCTTC	CASSRGTSGRLGNEQFF
-	few	TRBV20-1	TRBJ2-7	TGCAGTGCTAGACAAAGGGGTTACGAGCAGTACTTC	CSARQRGYEQYF
-	few	TRBV27	TRBJ2-4	TGTGCCAGCAGTTTCATAGGGCTTAGGGATGGGTTTGACAAAAACATTCAGTACTTC	CASSFIGLRDGFDKNIQYF
-	few	TRBV5-1	TRBJ2-5	TGCGCCAGCACCAACAGGGACGGTCAGACCCAGTACTTC	CASTNRDGQTQYF
TRBD1	many	TRBV18	TRBJ1-2	TGTGCCAGCTCCGGGGACAGGGCCTATGGCTACACCTTC	CASSGDRAYGYTF
TRBD1	few	TRBV24-1	TRBJ2-1	TGTGCCACCAGTGATATTGGGACAGGGGGCGCCTACAATGAGCAGTTCTTC	CATSDIGTGGAYNEQFF
-	many	TRBV6-6	TRBJ2-4	TGTGCCAGCAGCCCGTCAAACATTCAGTACTTC	CASSPSNIQYF
TRBD2	-	TRBV4-1	TRBJ2-7	TGCGCCAGCAGCCTAGGACTAGCGGACCCTTTCGAGCAGTACTTC	CASSLGLADPFEQYF
-	-	TRBV12-3/TRBV12-4	TRBJ1-1	TGTGCCAGCAGTTCAGGCGGCCCGAACACTGAAGCTTTCTTT	CASSSGGPNTEAFF
-	-	TRBV18	TRBJ2-6	TGTGCCAGCTCACCACCTACTGGGGCCAACGTCCTGACTTTC	CASSPPTGANVLTF
-	many	TRBV6-2/TRBV6-3	TRBJ1-2	TGTGCCAGCAGCCAAGCTCTCGGGATATTGGATTCTGGCTACACCTTC	CASSQALGILDSGYTF
TRBD1	many	TRBV5-1	TRBJ1-6	TGCGCCAGCAGCGAGGGGGCCTCCTATAATTCACCCCTCCACTTT	CASSEGASYNSPLHF
-	many	TRBV9	TRBJ1-1	TGTGCCAGCAGCGTAGTGGGGGGGGCAGACACTGAAGCTTTCTTT	CASSVVGGADTEAFF
-	-	TRBV9	TRBJ2-7	TGTGCCAGCAGCGTAGGGGGTTCCACCTACGAGCAGTACTTC	CASSVGGSTYEQYF
TRBD2	few	TRBV9	TRBJ2-7	TGTGCCAGCAGCCCCCGGACTAGCTACGAGCAGTACTTC	CASSPRTSYEQYF
-	-	TRBV25-1	TRBJ2-7	TGTGCCAGCAGTGAAGGCGCCTACGAGCAGTACTTC	CASSEGAYEQYF
TRBD1	many	TRBV12-3/TRBV12-4	TRBJ2-5	TGTGCCAGCAGTATGACAGGGGGACTCCAAGAGACCCAGTACTTC	CASSMTGGLQETQYF
-	few	TRBV6-6	TRBJ2-1	TGTGCCGGCAGTCTGACATTTGAGCAGTTCTTC	CAGSLTFEQFF
TRBD2	-	TRBV24-1	TRBJ2-1	TGTGCCACCAGGACTAGCGGGACCAATGAGCAGTTCTTC	CATRTSGTNEQFF
TRBD2	few	TRBV24-1	TRBJ2-7	TGTGCCACCAGTGATTCGACTAGCAAGCACGAGCAGTACTTC	CATSDSTSKHEQYF
-	few	TRBV3-1	TRBJ2-7	TGTGCCAGCAGCGTACGAGGGACCTACGAGCAGTACTTC	CASSVRGTYEQYF
-	few	TRBV4-1	TRBJ1-2	TGCGCCAGCAGCCAATCCCAGGGGAACTATGGCTACACCTTC	CASSQSQGNYGYTF
-	-	TRBV7-8	TRBJ2-2	TGTGCCAGCAGCTTAGCGAGGGGGGTGAACACCGGGGAGCTGTTTTTT	CASSLARGVNTGELFF
TRBD1	-	TRBV12-3/TRBV12-4	TRBJ1-2	TGTGCCAGCAGCGACAGGGGGCGCGGGGATGGCCACACCTTC	CASSDRGRGDGHTF
TRBD2	many	TRBV20-1	TRBJ2-1	TGCAGTGCTAGAGATGACGGACTAGCCCAACCACGGTCCTACAATGAGCAGTTCTTC	CSARDDGLAQPRSYNEQFF
TRBD1	-	TRBV4-3	TRBJ2-5	TGCGCCAGCAGCGGACAGGGACGAGAGACCCAGTACTTC	CASSGQGRETQYF
-	medium-sized	TRBV27	TRBJ2-1	TGTGCCAGCAGTTTGGGGCCCGACAATGAGCAGTTCTTC	CASSLGPDNEQFF
-	-	TRBV29-1	TRBJ2-1	TGCAGCGTTGACAGCAATGAGCAGTTCTTC	CSVDSNEQFF
-	-	TRBV4-3	TRBJ2-7	TGCGCCAGCAGCCAAGTACCGAGCTCCTACGAGCAGTACTTC	CASSQVPSSYEQYF
TRBD2	many	TRBV5-1	TRBJ2-7	TGCGCCAGCTGTACCGGGACTAGCGGCTACGAGCAGTACTTC	CASCTGTSGYEQYF
TRBD2	-	TRBV4-3	TRBJ2-2	TGCGCCAGCGGCCAGAGCGGACTAGCGGGAGGGCCGAACACCGGGGAGCTGTTTTTT	CASGQSGLAGGPNTGELFF
-	-	TRBV6-2/TRBV6-3	TRBJ2-7	TGTGTCACCAGGGGCAGGGCCAGCTACGAGCAGTACTTC	CVTRGRASYEQYF
-	-	TRBV27	TRBJ1-1	TGTGCCAGCAGTTCTCACAGGGTCTTGAACACTGAAGCTTTCTTT	CASSSHRVLNTEAFF
-	-	TRBV27	TRBJ2-1	TGTGCCAGCAGCTTTATAGACTACAATGAGCAGTTCTTC	CASSFIDYNEQFF
-	medium-sized	TRBV6-5	TRBJ1-5	TGTGCCAGCAGTTACGACAGGAATCAGCCCCAGCATTTT	CASSYDRNQPQHF
TRBD1	medium-sized	TRBV29-1	TRBJ2-7	TGCAGCGTTGAAGGGGACAGGGGCCACCCTATTCTGTACTTC	CSVEGDRGHPILYF
TRBD1	-	TRBV4-1	TRBJ2-1	TGCGCCAGCAGCCGAGCTGCCTGGGACAGATCCTACAATGAGCAGTTCTTC	CASSRAAWDRSYNEQFF
-	few	TRBV5-1	TRBJ1-5	TGCGCCAGCAGCTTAGGCAGGGGCAATCAGCCCCAGCATTTT	CASSLGRGNQPQHF
TRBD2	-	TRBV3-1	TRBJ2-2	TGTGCCAGCAGCCAAGTGTTAGCGGGGGGGACCGGGGAGCTGTTTTTT	CASSQVLAGGTGELFF
TRBD2	many	TRBV6-5	TRBJ2-2	TGTGCCAGCTCTACCCTCGGGGGGGCCATCGGGGAGCTGTTTTTT	CASSTLGGAIGELFF
TRBD1	-	TRBV3-1	TRBJ2-7	TGTGCCAGCAGCCCAGTAGGGACAGGGCCCAGCTCCTACGAGCAGTACTTC	CASSPVGTGPSSYEQYF
-	few	TRBV27	TRBJ1-2	TGTGCCAGCAGTTTAACCCAGGGTTTCTATGGCTACACCTTC	CASSLTQGFYGYTF
-	few	TRBV20-1	TRBJ2-7	TGCAGTGCTAGGGGGGTAGCGGCCTACGAGCAGTACTTC	CSARGVAAYEQYF
-	many	TRBV27	TRBJ1-5	TGTGCCAGCAGTTTATTCGGGGGTCAAGGGGCCTTCAATCAGCCCCAGCATTTT	CASSLFGGQGAFNQPQHF
-	-	TRBV7-2	TRBJ2-3	TGTGCCAGCAGCTTAGGGGGCAGGGTGACAGATACGCAGTATTTT	CASSLGGRVTDTQYF
-	-	TRBV7-9	TRBJ1-1	TGTGCCAGCAGACGGGGGAACACTGAAGCTTTCTTT	CASRRGNTEAFF
TRBD1	few	TRBV27	TRBJ2-3	TGTGCCAGCAGAACCAAAACAGGGGGGCCAGATACGCAGTATTTT	CASRTKTGGPDTQYF
TRBD1	few	TRBV5-1	TRBJ2-7	TGCGCCAGCAGTCACAGACAGGGTGTAATGTACGAGCAGTACTTC	CASSHRQGVMYEQYF